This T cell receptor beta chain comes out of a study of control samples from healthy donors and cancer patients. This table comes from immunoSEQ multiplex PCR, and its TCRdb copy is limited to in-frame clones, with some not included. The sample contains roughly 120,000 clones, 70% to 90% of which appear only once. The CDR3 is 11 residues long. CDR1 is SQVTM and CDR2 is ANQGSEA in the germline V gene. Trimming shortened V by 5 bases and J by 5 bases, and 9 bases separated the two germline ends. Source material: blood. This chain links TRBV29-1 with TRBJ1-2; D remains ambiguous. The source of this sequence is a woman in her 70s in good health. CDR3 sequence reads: CSVRGVYGYTF. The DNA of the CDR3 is TGCAGCGTTCGGGGTGTGTATGGCTACACCTTC.